Following are 9 T cell receptor beta chains from one sample sequenced in a study of technical replicates of blood from several donors. TCRdb keeps only in-frame clones here, not all; method: immunoSEQ multiplex PCR. The table lists 9,500 to 15,000 clones, over 85% of them singletons, with 9.1% in the top ten. Sequencing was done on a sample of PBMCs. The receptors come from a human donor in good health.

The chain combines TRBV5-4 with TRBJ2-1; D ambiguous. V was trimmed by 0 bases and J by 7 bases, leaving 5 bases between them. CDR1 and CDR2 from the germline V gene are SGHNT and YYREEE (reference sequence). This CDR3 region has 12 residues. CDR3 in amino acids: CASSLDSNEQFF. CDR3 coding DNA: TGTGCCAGCAGCTTGGACAGTAATGAGCAGTTCTTC.

V is TRBV6-1 and J is TRBJ2-7; 9 bases line up with TRBD2. CDR1 is MNHNS and CDR2 is SASEGT in the germline V gene. The CDR3 consists of 16 residues. V dropped 4 bases and J dropped 2; count of bases not matched to a gene: 9. CDR3 in amino acids: CASSAFGAGGTYEQYF. The CDR3 coding sequence is TGTGCCAGCAGTGCCTTCGGAGCGGGAGGAACCTACGAGCAGTACTTC.

This clone was seen a single time. The rearrangement links TRBV28 to TRBJ2-2; 7 positions agree with TRBD2. The CDR3 is 15 amino acids. The germline gives CDR1 MDHEN, CDR2 SYDVKM. V lost 8 bases, J lost 3 bases, and 9 bases stayed unmatched. The CDR3 loop reads CASATWGGDTGELFF. The CDR3 coding sequence is TGTGCCAGCGCCACCTGGGGAGGGGACACCGGGGAGCTGTTTTTT.

This sequence joins TRBV7-9 and TRBJ2-1; possible D gene TRBD2, 7 bases. Deletions cut 3 bases from V and 9 bases from J, with 15 bases between. From germline, CDR1 is SEHNR and CDR2 FQNEAQ (reference sequence). The CDR3 has 14 residues. The CDR3 coding sequence is TGTGCCAGCAGCTTCTCGAGGGGGGGTAGTGAGCAGTTCTTC. Amino acids: CASSFSRGGSEQFF.

The V and J genes are TRBV11-2 and TRBJ2-2; possible D gene TRBD1, 6 bases. V was trimmed by 2 bases and J by 3 bases, leaving 13 bases between them. Germline assignment: CDR1 SGHAT and CDR2 FQNNGV. The CDR3 runs to 16 residues. The chain's CDR3 is CASSLFLGGHTGELFF. The CDR3 region has the DNA TGTGCCAGCAGCTTATTTTTAGGGGGACACACCGGGGAGCTGTTTTTT.

The rearrangement uses TRBV19 and TRBJ2-2, with 8 nucleotides matching TRBD1. Germline V CDR1 and CDR2: LNHDA, SQIVND (reference sequence). This CDR3 is built from 17 residues. V lost 5 bases, J lost 4 bases, and 12 bases stayed unmatched. This CDR3 is CASSPRTGNTGTGELFF. The CDR3 nucleotides read TGTGCCAGTAGTCCCCGGACAGGGAATACCGGCACCGGGGAGCTGTTTTTT.

V is TRBV5-6 and J is TRBJ2-5, with D tentatively TRBD2 (6 bases). Germline loops: CDR1 SGHDT, CDR2 YYEEEE. V was cut by 4 bases and J by 3 bases, with 10 bases left in between. CDR3 length: 13 amino acids. CDR3 sequence (DNA): TGTGCCAGCAGCGCTGGAGGGGAAGAGACCCAGTACTTC. Its protein product is CASSAGGEETQYF.

CDR3 nucleotide sequence: TGTGCCAGCAGCCTGGGGGGGGCTAGCGGCCAAGAGACCCAGTACTTC. This translates into CASSLGGASGQETQYF. The V gene is TRBV7-7, the J gene TRBJ2-5; possibly TRBD2 for D (7 bases). V was shortened by 5 bases and J by 1 base, with 17 bases between the two germline ends. CDR3 length: 16 residues. CDR1 is SSHAT, CDR2 FNYEAQ, per germline (reference sequence).

V usage is TRBV7-9 and J usage is TRBJ2-4; perhaps TRBD1 as D (5 bases). The CDR3 loop spans 13 amino acids. CDR1 is SEHNR and CDR2 is FQNEAQ in the germline V gene (reference sequence). The V end lost 8 bases, the J end lost 4 bases, and 12 bases lay between the germline ends. The CDR3 region is CASARVVKNIQYF. CDR3 bases: TGTGCCAGCGCCAGGGTCGTGAAAAACATTCAGTACTTC.